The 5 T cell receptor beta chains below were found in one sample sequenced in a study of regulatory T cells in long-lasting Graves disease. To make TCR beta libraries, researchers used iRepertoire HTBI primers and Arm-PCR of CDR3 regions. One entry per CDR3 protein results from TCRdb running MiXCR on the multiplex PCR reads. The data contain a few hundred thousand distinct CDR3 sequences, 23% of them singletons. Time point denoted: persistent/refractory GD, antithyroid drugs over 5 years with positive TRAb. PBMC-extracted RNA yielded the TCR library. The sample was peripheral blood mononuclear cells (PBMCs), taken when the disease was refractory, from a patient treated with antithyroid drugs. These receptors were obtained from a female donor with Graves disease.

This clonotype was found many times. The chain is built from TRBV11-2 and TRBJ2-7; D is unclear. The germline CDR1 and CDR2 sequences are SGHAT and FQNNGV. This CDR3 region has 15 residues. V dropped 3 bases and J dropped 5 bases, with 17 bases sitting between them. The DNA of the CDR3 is TGTGCCAGCAGCTTTCTAGTTTCCAGGTTTAACGAGCAGTACTTC. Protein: CASSFLVSRFNEQYF.

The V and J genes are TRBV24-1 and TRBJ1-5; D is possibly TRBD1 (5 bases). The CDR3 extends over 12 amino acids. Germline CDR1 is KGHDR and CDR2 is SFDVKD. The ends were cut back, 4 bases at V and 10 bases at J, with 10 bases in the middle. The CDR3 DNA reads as TGTGCCACCAGTGAACAGGACGGACCCCAGCATTTT. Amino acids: CATSEQDGPQHF.

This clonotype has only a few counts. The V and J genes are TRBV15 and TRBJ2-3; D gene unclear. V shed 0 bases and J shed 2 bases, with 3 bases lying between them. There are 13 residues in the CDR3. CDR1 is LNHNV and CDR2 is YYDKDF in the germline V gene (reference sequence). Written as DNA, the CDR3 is TGTGCCACCAGCAGAGATCCCACAGATACGCAGTATTTT. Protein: CATSRDPTDTQYF.

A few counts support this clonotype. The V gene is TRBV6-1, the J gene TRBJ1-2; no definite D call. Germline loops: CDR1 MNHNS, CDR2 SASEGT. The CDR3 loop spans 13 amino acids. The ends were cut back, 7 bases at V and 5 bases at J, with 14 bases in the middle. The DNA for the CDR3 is TGTGCCAGCATCAACGATGGAACATATGGCTACACCTTC. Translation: CASINDGTYGYTF.

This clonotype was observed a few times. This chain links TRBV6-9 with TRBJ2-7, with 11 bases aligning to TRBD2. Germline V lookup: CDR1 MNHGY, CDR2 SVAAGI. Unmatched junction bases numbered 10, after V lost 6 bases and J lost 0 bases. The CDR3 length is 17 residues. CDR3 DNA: TGTGCCAGCAGGTATCGGACTAGCGGGCTTAGCTCCTACGAGCAGTACTTC. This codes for CASRYRTSGLSSYEQYF.